A single sample gave rise to the 25 T cell receptor beta chains below, sequenced in a study of blood T cell repertoires in COVID-19. Using immunoSEQ multiplex PCR, the repertoire was profiled, and TCRdb retains in-frame clones only, with some absent. This table holds 120,000 to 150,000 clones, about 84% found once. The sample was peripheral blood. These receptors were collected from a woman in her forties or fifties with acute or convalescent COVID-19.

V is TRBV2 and J is TRBJ2-3; 7 positions match TRBD2. CDR1 is SNHLY and CDR2 is FYNNEI in the germline V gene. The CDR3 contains 16 residues. Trimming cost V 4 bases and J 0 bases; bases outside gene matches: 7. The CDR3 DNA follows: TGTGCCAGCAGTGGGGAGCGGGAAACTAGCACAGATACGCAGTATTTT. Translation: CASSGERETSTDTQYF.

This chain uses TRBV7-9 with TRBJ1-1, with 11 bases fitting TRBD1. V dropped 4 bases and J dropped 5; count of bases not matched to a gene: 3. In germline, CDR1 is SEHNR, CDR2 FQNEAQ (reference sequence). The CDR3 sequence is 14 residues long. CDR3 protein: CASSSGTGGTEAFF. CDR3 in DNA: TGTGCCAGCAGCTCCGGGACAGGGGGGACTGAAGCTTTCTTT. Drawing the rest from reference TRBV7-9 and TRBJ1-1, the complete variable domain is DTGVSQNPRHKITKRGQNVTFRCDPISEHNRLYWYRQTLGQGPEFLTYFQNEAQLEKSRLLSDRFSAERPKGSFSTLEIQRTEQGDSAMYLCASSSGTGGTEAFFGQGTRLTVV.

The V call is TRBV6-2 or TRBV6-3, the J call TRBJ1-1; D remains ambiguous. This CDR3 region has 13 residues. Per germline, CDR1 MNHEY and CDR2 SVGEGT. The V gene lost 2 bases and the J gene lost 6 bases, with 10 bases spanning the gap. The CDR3 protein is CASSYHTRAEAFF. The DNA for the CDR3 is TGTGCCAGCAGTTACCACACTAGGGCTGAAGCTTTCTTT.

This chain links TRBV3-1 (or the pseudogene TRBV3-2) with TRBJ2-7, with TRBD2 identical over 11 bases. Germline V gives CDR1 LGHDT, CDR2 YNNKEL (reference sequence). The CDR3 contains 17 residues. Trimming at V came to 0 bases and at J to 3 bases, leaving 7 bases not matched to a gene. The CDR3 reads CASSQDFRLAGSYEQYF. The CDR3 DNA follows: TGTGCCAGCAGCCAAGATTTTAGACTAGCGGGGAGCTACGAGCAGTACTTC.

V and J are TRBV28 and TRBJ2-7, with 8 bases lining up with TRBD1. Germline-derived CDR1 and CDR2 are MDHEN and SYDVKM. The length of the CDR3 is 14 residues. Trimming at V came to 5 bases and at J to 9 bases, leaving 12 bases not matched to a gene. CDR3 sequence reads: CASSPTDRVSTQYF. The CDR3 DNA follows: TGTGCCAGCAGTCCGACGGACAGGGTGAGCACGCAGTACTTC.

In its sample, this clone was seen a few times. This chain connects TRBV10-3 to TRBJ1-1; TRBD1 matches at 7 bases. This CDR3 is 12 amino acids long. From germline, CDR1 is ENHRY and CDR2 SYGVKD. The junction had 3 bases not matched to a gene; V was cut back by 10 bases and J by 1 base. The DNA for the CDR3 is TGTGCCAGCCGACAGGGGAACACTGAAGCTTTCTTT. Its protein product is CASRQGNTEAFF.

This sequence joins TRBV7-8 and TRBJ2-2; TRBD2 is a possible D gene (6 bases). Germline assignment: CDR1 SGHVS and CDR2 FQNEAQ. The V and J ends lost 5 bases and 3 bases respectively, with 16 bases between them. This CDR3 region has 16 residues. CDR3 coding DNA: TGTGCCAGCAGCCCTATCAGGCCGGGGGACACCGGGGAGCTGTTTTTT. This gives the protein CASSPIRPGDTGELFF.

The chain is built from TRBV7-2 and TRBJ2-7; 7 nucleotides agree with TRBD1. CDR1 and CDR2 (germline): SGHTA, FQGNSA. Trimming at V came to 5 bases and at J to 2 bases, leaving 9 bases not matched to a gene. The CDR3 is 15 residues long. CDR3 loop: CASSLIPTGTYEQYF. The CDR3 bases are TGTGCCAGCAGCCTCATCCCGACAGGGACCTACGAGCAGTACTTC.

This clone was recorded once. This chain connects TRBV6-2 or TRBV6-3 to TRBJ2-1, with 7 bases that match TRBD2. Germline V CDR1 and CDR2: MNHEY, SVGEGT. The CDR3 spans 16 residues. The junction had 6 bases not matched to a gene; V was cut back by 2 bases and J by 2 bases. The CDR3 sequence: CASSYLGGGAYNEQFF. CDR3 DNA sequence: TGTGCCAGCAGTTACCTTGGCGGGGGAGCCTACAATGAGCAGTTCTTC.

This chain uses TRBV27 with TRBJ2-7, with 7 positions matching TRBD2. Trimming removed 5 bases from V and 3 bases from J; junction bases left unmatched: 13. CDR1 is MNHEY and CDR2 is SMNVEV in the germline V gene (reference sequence). The CDR3 extends over 16 amino acids. In nucleotides, the CDR3 is TGTGCCAGCAGTCCATACGACGCCAGGGAGGGCTACGAGCAGTACTTC. Its translation is CASSPYDAREGYEQYF.

The gene calls are TRBV7-8 and TRBJ2-3, with 8 bases matching TRBD2. The germline gives CDR1 SGHVS, CDR2 FQNEAQ. This CDR3 is built from 14 residues. The V segment lost 6 bases and the J segment 6 bases; nucleotides outside the gene matches: 8. The CDR3 DNA reads as TGTGCCAGCAGACCCAGCGGGGGACGGGATACGCAGTATTTT. Protein sequence: CASRPSGGRDTQYF. Looking up the rest from reference TRBV7-8 and TRBJ2-3 gives the full variable domain: GAGVSQSPRYKVAKRGQDVALRCDPISGHVSLFWYQQALGQGPEFLTYFQNEAQLDKSGLPSDRFFAERPEGSVSTLKIQRTQQEDSAVYLCASRPSGGRDTQYFGPGTRLTVL.

The gene calls are TRBV19 and TRBJ1-2, with TRBD1 identical over 7 bases. This CDR3 is 14 amino acids long. Germline values: CDR1 LNHDA, CDR2 SQIVND (reference sequence). Germline trimming cut 6 bases from V and 0 bases from J; bases unmatched to any gene: 4. The CDR3 DNA reads as TGTGCCAGTAGCCGGGACAGAGCTAACTATGGCTACACCTTC. It specifies CASSRDRANYGYTF.

CDR3 nucleotide sequence: TGTGCCAGCAGCCCGTTTGTAGGACTACTCTACGAGCAGTACTTC. Amino acid sequence: CASSPFVGLLYEQYF. This rearrangement joins TRBV28 to TRBJ2-7; the D gene is possibly TRBD2 (6 bases). V lost 6 bases to trimming and J lost 3 bases, with 18 bases between them. Germline CDR1 is MDHEN and CDR2 is SYDVKM. The CDR3 contains 15 residues.

The chain carries TRBV2 and TRBJ2-4; 9 bases fit TRBD2. V lost 2 bases and J lost 0; bases outside the gene matches: 5. Germline CDR1 reads SNHLY; CDR2 reads FYNNEI. CDR3 length equals 17 residues. Written as DNA, the CDR3 is TGTGCCAGCAGTGAATGGGCGGGGGGGGCAGCCAAAAACATTCAGTACTTC. It is translated as CASSEWAGGAAKNIQYF.

The genes are TRBV27 and TRBJ2-7, with TRBD1 matching 7 bases. The CDR3 consists of 15 residues. CDR1 MNHEY and CDR2 SMNVEV come from the germline V gene (reference sequence). Trimming at V came to 4 bases and at J to 4 bases, leaving 10 bases not matched to a gene. CDR3: CASSSSGQSFYEQYF. CDR3 bases: TGTGCCAGCAGTTCCTCGGGACAGAGCTTTTACGAGCAGTACTTC.

In this sample, this clone turned up once. The chain links TRBV19 to TRBJ1-2; D is perhaps TRBD1 (6 bases). The CDR3 has 14 residues. Trimming took off 1 base at V and 5 bases at J, with 11 bases between the two ends. Per the germline V gene, CDR1 is LNHDA and CDR2 is SQIVND (reference sequence). For the CDR3, the DNA is TGTGCCAGTAGTATAGGGGGGCCCGAATATGGCTACACCTTC. Translating gives CASSIGGPEYGYTF.

The chain is built from TRBV9 and TRBJ2-7, with D perhaps TRBD2 (5 bases). Germline CDR1 reads SGDLS; CDR2 reads YYNGEE. This CDR3 has 16 amino acids. Trimming pared 0 bases from V and 5 bases from J, leaving 18 bases between. CDR3 in DNA: TGTGCCAGCAGCGTAGCGGCTAGCCCCAGTAAGGACGAGCAGTACTTC. Its translation: CASSVAASPSKDEQYF.

In its sample, this clone was seen a few times. The chain employs TRBV2 and TRBJ2-1; 12 bases fit TRBD2. V trimming: 6 bases; J trimming: 4 bases; junction bases outside the gene matches: 4. Germline CDR1 SNHLY, CDR2 FYNNEI. This CDR3 comprises 15 residues. CDR3 residues: CASRKTSGGYNEQFF. The CDR3 DNA follows: TGTGCCAGCAGGAAGACTAGCGGGGGATACAATGAGCAGTTCTTC.

The chain links TRBV12-3 or TRBV12-4 to TRBJ1-1; 10 nucleotides align to TRBD1. The junction had 4 bases not matched to a gene; V was cut back by 1 base and J by 11 bases. This CDR3 is 13 amino acids long. The chain's CDR3 is CASSLGQGASAFF. The DNA of the CDR3 is TGTGCCAGCAGTTTAGGACAGGGGGCCTCCGCTTTCTTT.

J is TRBJ2-5 and V is TRBV4-2; 10 nucleotides line up with TRBD2. From germline, CDR1 is LGHNA and CDR2 YNFKEQ. The trim removed 5 bases at V and 3 bases at J, leaving 6 bases unmatched. The CDR3 totals 15 residues. CDR3 amino acids: CASSGSGGVEETQYF. Here the CDR3 DNA reads TGTGCCAGCAGCGGGAGCGGGGGGGTTGAAGAGACCCAGTACTTC.

The chain is built from TRBV7-2 and TRBJ2-7; 8 nucleotides agree with TRBD1. CDR3 length: 15 amino acids. CDR1 and CDR2 from the germline V gene are SGHTA and FQGNSA. The V segment lost 3 bases and the J segment 5 bases; nucleotides outside the gene matches: 9. CDR3 sequence (DNA): TGTGCCAGCAGCTTTCGTGGACAGGGCAACAACGAGCAGTACTTC. Translated, it gives CASSFRGQGNNEQYF.

V and J are TRBV4-3 and TRBJ1-3; D unclear. The CDR3 runs 17 residues. V lost 1 base, J lost 2 bases, and 15 bases lay in between. Per germline, CDR1 LGHNA and CDR2 YSLEER. The CDR3 sequence: CASSQGRGQWAGNTIYF. In nucleotides, the CDR3 is TGCGCCAGCAGCCAAGGGCGTGGGCAATGGGCTGGAAACACCATATATTTT.

The chain links TRBV28 to TRBJ1-2, with a tentative D call TRBD1 (6 bases). Trimming removed 7 bases from V and 3 bases from J, with 15 bases in between. The germline gives CDR1 MDHEN, CDR2 SYDVKM. The CDR3 runs 14 residues. The chain's CDR3 is CASTVGAGDYGYTF. CDR3 nucleotide sequence: TGTGCCAGCACCGTGGGGGCAGGAGACTATGGCTACACCTTC.

The J gene is TRBJ1-1, the V gene TRBV7-2; TRBD1 matches 8 bases. This CDR3 spans 15 amino acids. CDR1 is SGHTA, CDR2 FQGNSA, per germline. The trim removed 4 bases at V and 1 base at J, leaving 5 bases unmatched. The CDR3 reads CASSSRQGRNTEAFF. The CDR3 bases are TGTGCCAGCAGCTCTCGACAGGGGAGGAACACTGAAGCTTTCTTT. Drawing the rest from reference TRBV7-2 and TRBJ1-1, the complete variable domain is GAGVSQSPSNKVTEKGKDVELRCDPISGHTALYWYRQSLGQGLEFLIYFQGNSAPDKSGLPSDRFSAERTGGSVSTLTIQRTQQEDSAVYLCASSSRQGRNTEAFFGQGTRLTVV.

The chain couples TRBV9 to TRBJ2-1, with 9 bases lining up with TRBD2. The CDR3 covers 17 residues. From germline, CDR1 is SGDLS and CDR2 YYNGEE. The V gene end was trimmed by 0 bases and the J gene end by 9 bases; junction bases not matched to a gene: 13. This chain's CDR3 is CASSVAGGGLANSEQFF. The CDR3 bases are TGTGCCAGCAGCGTAGCGGGAGGGGGACTAGCCAACAGTGAGCAGTTCTTC.